This TCR beta chain originates from a study of prognosis after radiotherapy for stage I lung cancer. Background on the study: The 10 to 15 male and about six female patients were aged 53 to 84, median roughly 79 years. As radiotherapy, SBRT was administered in 3 to 5 fractions with a biologically effective dose of at least 100 Gy. No patient received concurrent therapy with stereotactic body radiotherapy.

CDR1 is MNHNS and CDR2 is SASEGT in the germline V gene. Trimming removed 7 bases from V and 8 bases from J, with 18 bases in between. The CDR3 is made up of 14 amino acids. TCR beta CDR3 was amplified from genomic DNA by two-round multiplex PCR. Individual primers that were specific to each TRBV and TRBJ gene served in first-round PCR. TCRdb re-called the multiplex PCR reads with MiXCR, one entry per CDR3 protein. This table has almost 20,000 distinct CDR3 sequences, over 25% appearing once. This clonotype was recorded many times. Its antigen is not known. Study-level findings and limits: There was a fall in unique TCR clone counts after stereotactic body radiation therapy, median 10,088 versus 6,861.

The input for sequencing was PBMCs, taken before or after stereotactic body radiation therapy (not recorded which). The receptor's source is a donor aged 50 or older with non-small cell lung cancer. This chain connects TRBV6-1 to TRBJ2-1, with a possible D match to TRBD2 (5 bases). The CDR3: CASTLSRGRDEQFF. In nucleotides, the CDR3 is TGTGCCAGCACACTAAGTCGGGGTAGGGATGAGCAGTTCTTC.